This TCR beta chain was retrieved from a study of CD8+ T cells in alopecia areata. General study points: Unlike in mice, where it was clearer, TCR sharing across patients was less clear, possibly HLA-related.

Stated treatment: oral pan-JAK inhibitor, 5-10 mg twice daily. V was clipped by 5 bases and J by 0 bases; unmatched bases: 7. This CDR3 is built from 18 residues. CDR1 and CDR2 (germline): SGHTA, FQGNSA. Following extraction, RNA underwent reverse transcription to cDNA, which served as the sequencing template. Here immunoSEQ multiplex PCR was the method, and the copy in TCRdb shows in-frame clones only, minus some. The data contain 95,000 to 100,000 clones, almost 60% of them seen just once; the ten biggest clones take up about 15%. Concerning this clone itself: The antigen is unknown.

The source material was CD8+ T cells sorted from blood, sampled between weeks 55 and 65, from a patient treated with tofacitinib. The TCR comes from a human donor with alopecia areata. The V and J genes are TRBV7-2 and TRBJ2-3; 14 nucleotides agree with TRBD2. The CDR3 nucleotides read TGTGCCAGCAGCCTCGGACTAGCGGGGGGAACTAGCACAGATACGCAGTATTTT. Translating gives CASSLGLAGGTSTDTQYF.